One and the same sample provided the 23 T cell receptor beta chains below, sequenced in a study of early T cells in non-severe SARS-CoV-2 infection. TCRdb reprocessed the 5' RACE reads via MiXCR and lists one record per CDR3 protein. The sample holds tens of thousands of distinct CDR3 sequences, 14% seen once. Input material: whole blood. All receptors derive from an adult who was a healthcare worker with PCR-confirmed SARS-CoV-2 infection or an uninfected control (not recorded which).

The V gene is TRBV12-3 or TRBV12-4, the J gene TRBJ2-2, with D possibly being TRBD1 (5 bases). Trimming took off 2 bases at V and 5 bases at J, with 9 bases between the two ends. The CDR3 extends over 14 amino acids. CDR3 in DNA: TGTGCCAGCAGTTTACGCGACAGAACCGGGGAGCTGTTTTTT. Translation gives CASSLRDRTGELFF.

The rearrangement joins TRBV7-3 to TRBJ2-3, with no clear D. There are 14 residues in the CDR3. V dropped 8 bases and J dropped 0 bases, with 12 bases sitting between them. Germline V gene data show CDR1 as SGHTA and CDR2 as FQGTGA. The CDR3 DNA is TGTGCCAGCGCTGCCGGAACTAGCACAGATACGCAGTATTTT. Its translation: CASAAGTSTDTQYF.

The rearrangement uses TRBV7-2 and TRBJ1-1, with D possibly TRBD1 on 6 matching bases. CDR3 length: 15 amino acids. The V end was cut by 5 bases, the J end by 4 bases, with 17 bases between. The germline gives CDR1 SGHTA, CDR2 FQGNSA. The CDR3 DNA follows: TGTGCCAGCAGCCCAGAGGGGGGGGTCCTCACTGAAGCTTTCTTT. Translated: CASSPEGGVLTEAFF.

This clonotype has at least ten counts. V and J are TRBV27 and TRBJ2-5; TRBD2 agrees at 9 bases. Germline V gives CDR1 MNHEY, CDR2 SMNVEV (reference sequence). V gave up 2 bases and J gave up 2 bases; unmatched junction bases: 3. The CDR3 has 15 residues. This CDR3 is CASSLRRGGQETQYF. The CDR3 nucleotides read TGTGCCAGCAGTTTACGGCGGGGGGGGCAAGAGACCCAGTACTTC.

In this sample, this clonotype turned up a few times. This chain joins TRBV6-2 or TRBV6-3 and TRBJ1-2; possible D gene TRBD1, 5 bases. This CDR3 has 13 residues. V lost 7 bases and J 4 bases, leaving 13 bases between the germline ends. Germline-derived CDR1 and CDR2 are MNHEY and SVGEGT. The CDR3 DNA reads as TGTGCCAGCAAGGGACGGCGGCCCTATGGCTACACCTTC. Translated: CASKGRRPYGYTF.

As to this clonotype: The junction shows a germline mismatch at one end, possibly a read error. This chain joins TRBV9 and TRBJ1-2; D not resolved. Germline CDR1 reads SGDLS; CDR2 reads YYNGEE. This CDR3 is built from 12 residues. DNA for the CDR3: TGTGTCAGCAGCGTAGTGGGCTATGGCTACACCTTC. Protein: CVSSVVGYGYTF. The complete variable domain, with remaining parts taken from reference TRBV9 and TRBJ1-2, reads DSGVTQTPKHLITATGQRVTLRCSPRSGDLSVYWYQQSLDQGLQFLIQYYNGEERAKGNILERFSAQQFPDLHSELNLSSLELGDSALYFCVSSVVGYGYTFGSGTRLTVV.

In its sample, this clonotype was seen a few times. V is TRBV6-5 and J is TRBJ1-1; D is uncertain. The V end was cut by 0 bases, the J end by 3 bases, with 14 bases between. The germline V gene encodes CDR1 MNHEY and CDR2 SVGAGI. The CDR3 extends over 16 amino acids. The chain's CDR3 is CASSYSYTGRDTEAFF. For the CDR3, the DNA is TGTGCCAGCAGTTACTCGTATACGGGGAGGGACACTGAAGCTTTCTTT.

The chain couples TRBV14 to TRBJ2-7; no clear D gene. Germline-derived CDR1 and CDR2 are SGHDN and FVKESK. The CDR3 has 13 amino acids. V was cut by 1 base and J by 6 bases, with 10 bases left in between. The CDR3 region has the DNA TGTGCCAGCAGCCAAGTGGTCCCAGGCGAGCAGTACTTC. Protein: CASSQVVPGEQYF.

This clonotype occurred many times. The chain joins TRBV20-1 to TRBJ1-1; tentative D call: TRBD1 (5 bases). In germline, CDR1 is DFQATT, CDR2 SNEGSKA (reference sequence). This CDR3 is built from 13 residues. Trimming left V 0 bases short and J 10 bases short, with 15 bases between. CDR3 loop: CSARDRGGGGAFF. CDR3 DNA sequence: TGCAGTGCTAGAGATCGGGGAGGCGGGGGAGCTTTCTTT.

This clonotype was recorded many times. The CDR3 nucleotides are TGTGCCAGCAGTGACGCGACTAGCGGGGGCGGTGAGCAGTTCTTC. It codes for CASSDATSGGGEQFF. This chain joins TRBV6-4 and TRBJ2-1, with TRBD2 matching over 12 bases. CDR1 is MRHNA and CDR2 is SNTAGT in the germline V gene. The CDR3 consists of 15 residues. V trimming: 2 bases; J trimming: 9 bases; junction bases outside the gene matches: 5.

This clonotype was seen at least ten times. This chain connects TRBV4-3 to TRBJ2-7; 8 positions agree with TRBD1. J lost 3 bases, V lost 5 bases, and 6 bases had no gene match. The CDR3 is 14 amino acids. Germline-derived CDR1 and CDR2 are LGHNA and YSLEER. The CDR3 sequence is CASSSDRGYYEQYF. DNA of the CDR3: TGCGCCAGCAGCTCCGACAGGGGTTACTACGAGCAGTACTTC.

This clonotype has more than one count but fewer than ten. The gene calls are TRBV6-5 and TRBJ2-5; 12 bases are shared with TRBD2. This CDR3 spans 15 amino acids. Unmatched junction bases numbered 6, after V lost 6 bases and J lost 4 bases. Germline assignment: CDR1 MNHEY and CDR2 SVGAGI. The CDR3 reads CASSSSGGARETQYF. In DNA, the CDR3 is TGTGCCAGCAGCTCTAGCGGGGGGGCCCGAGAGACCCAGTACTTC.

This clonotype was counted between two and nine times. V gene TRBV28 combines with J gene TRBJ2-5; 9 nucleotides match TRBD2. V was clipped by 1 base and J by 4 bases; unmatched bases: 13. This CDR3 is built from 18 residues. Germline CDR1 MDHEN, CDR2 SYDVKM. CDR3 nucleotides: TGTGCCAGCAGTTTATTGTCGCTCGAGCGGGGGGCGGGAGAGACCCAGTACTTC. Its protein product is CASSLLSLERGAGETQYF.

The J gene is TRBJ2-3, the V gene TRBV15; weak D call: TRBD1 (6 bases). Per the germline V gene, CDR1 is LNHNV and CDR2 is YYDKDF (reference sequence). V was cut by 1 base and J by 7 bases, with 21 bases left in between. CDR3 length: 17 residues. For the CDR3, the DNA is TGTGCCACCAGCAGAGGAGGTGGGACAAGGTCGCCGAATACGCAGTATTTT. It codes for CATSRGGGTRSPNTQYF.

In its sample, this clonotype was seen a few times. One end of the junction fails to match germline, which may point to a read error. The chain employs TRBV4-1 and TRBJ2-2, with D unclear. The CDR3 totals 13 residues. CDR1 and CDR2 from the germline V gene are MGHRA and YSYEKL. CDR3 DNA: TGCGCCAACAGCCCCGGATTTATGGGGGAGCTGTTTTTT. Its protein is CANSPGFMGELFF.

The chain combines TRBV20-1 with TRBJ2-7; TRBD1 matches 9 bases. The trim removed 1 base at V and 3 bases at J, leaving 10 bases unmatched. CDR1 is DFQATT, CDR2 SNEGSKA, per germline (reference sequence). This CDR3 spans 16 amino acids. The CDR3 DNA is TGCAGTGCTAGAGGTGGTTGGGGACAGGGCTTCTACGAGCAGTACTTC. Its protein product is CSARGGWGQGFYEQYF.

This clonotype has more than one count but fewer than ten. CDR3 amino acids: CASSTQIRGAFSSSGNTIYF. The CDR3 DNA is TGTGCCAGCAGCACACAAATCAGGGGGGCGTTTAGCTCCTCTGGAAACACCATATATTTT. The chain recombines TRBV7-2 with TRBJ1-3; 7 nucleotides agree with TRBD1. This CDR3 comprises 20 residues. V lost 5 bases and J lost 0; bases outside the gene matches: 19. The V gene's germline CDR1 is SGHTA and CDR2 FQGNSA.

In its sample, this clonotype was seen a few times. This rearrangement joins TRBV4-1 to TRBJ2-2; D uncertain. The CDR3 spans 14 residues. The ends were cut back, 3 bases at V and 7 bases at J, with 12 bases in the middle. Germline CDR1 reads MGHRA; CDR2 reads YSYEKL. CDR3 nucleotide sequence: TGCGCCAGCAGCCAGCCCCTGAGTGACGGGGAGCTGTTTTTT. Its translation is CASSQPLSDGELFF.

The chain carries TRBV28 and TRBJ2-7, with TRBD2 matching 7 bases. After removal of 3 bases from V and 3 bases from J, the junction contained 8 bases not matched to a gene. Germline loops: CDR1 MDHEN, CDR2 SYDVKM. The CDR3 spans 15 residues. The CDR3 is CASSLERTGGYEQYF. The CDR3 DNA follows: TGTGCCAGCAGTTTGGAACGGACGGGGGGCTACGAGCAGTACTTC. Supplemented by reference TRBV28 and TRBJ2-7, the full variable domain reads DVKVTQSSRYLVKRTGEKVFLECVQDMDHENMFWYRQDPGLGLRLIYFSYDVKMKEKGDIPEGYSVSREKKERFSLILESASTNQTSMYLCASSLERTGGYEQYFGPGTRLTVT.

The genes are TRBV10-2 and TRBJ2-7, with D hard to call. The CDR3 has 13 amino acids. Between the trimmed V and J ends, which lost 8 bases and 0 bases, there was a span of 11 bases. Germline loops: CDR1 WSHSY, CDR2 SAAADI. The CDR3 loop reads CASLPADSYEQYF. DNA for the CDR3: TGCGCCAGCTTACCCGCCGACTCCTACGAGCAGTACTTC.

In its sample, this clonotype was seen a few times. CDR3 sequence (DNA): TGTGCCAGCAGCTCCCGGGACAGGGTCTTCTCTGAGCAGTTCTTC. This sequence encodes CASSSRDRVFSEQFF. This rearrangement joins TRBV7-6 to TRBJ2-1; TRBD1 matches at 9 bases. This CDR3 has 15 residues. The V segment lost 4 bases and the J segment 9 bases; nucleotides outside the gene matches: 10. Germline CDR1 reads SGHVS; CDR2 reads FNYEAQ. Full variable domain (rest looked up from reference TRBV7-6 and TRBJ2-1): GAGVSQSPRYKVTKRGQDVALRCDPISGHVSLYWYRQALGQGPEFLTYFNYEAQQDKSGLPNDRFSAERPEGSISTLTIQRTEQRDSAMYRCASSSRDRVFSEQFFGPGTRLTVL.

This clonotype occurred once. The genes are TRBV3-1 and TRBJ2-5; TRBD2 matches at 10 bases. The CDR3 runs 15 residues. Germline V gives CDR1 LGHDT, CDR2 YNNKEL (reference sequence). V gave up 4 bases and J gave up 2 bases; unmatched junction bases: 4. The CDR3 protein is CASSPSSGRQETQYF. The CDR3 coding sequence is TGTGCCAGCAGCCCATCTAGCGGGAGACAAGAGACCCAGTACTTC.

The gene calls are TRBV20-1 and TRBJ2-5; 8 nucleotides agree with TRBD2. With 5 bases clipped from V and 10 bases from J, the junction kept 21 bases outside the gene matches. The length of the CDR3 is 16 residues. Germline CDR1 reads DFQATT; CDR2 reads SNEGSKA (reference sequence). The CDR3, as DNA: TGCAGTGCTTCCCCCGCCAGCGGGGGCCCCACACGGATCCAGTACTTC. Protein sequence: CSASPASGGPTRIQYF.